A selection of T cell receptor beta chains follows, all from one sample in a study of T cells in tuberculosis. Sequencing used immunoSEQ multiplex PCR; TCRdb keeps in-frame clones, though not all of them. The data hold more than 30,000 clones, with 94% observed a single time. Sequenced here: PBMCs, sampled at tuberculosis diagnosis. The receptors come from an adult with tuberculosis. Each CDR3 is given with its conserved first and last residue. D genes are given only for firm matches. Clone size is given for some rows only: seen once, a few or many times, or a class if the clone is expanded.

j_call: TRBJ1-6
cdr3_length: 20
v_call: TRBV13
d_call: TRBD1
clone_size: once
cdr3_aa: CASSLRGWTGQGSYNSPLHF
cdr3_nt: TGTGCCAGCAGCTTAAGAGGCTGGACAGGGCAAGGCTCCTATAATTCACCCCTCCACTTT

j_call: TRBJ2-7
cdr3_length: 14
v_call: TRBV28
d_call: .
clone_size: .
cdr3_aa: CASRLGGGSYEQYF
cdr3_nt: TGTGCCAGCCGACTCGGCGGCGGCTCCTACGAGCAGTACTTC

j_call: TRBJ2-2
cdr3_length: 15
v_call: TRBV9
d_call: .
clone_size: .
cdr3_aa: CASSPQLTNTGELFF
cdr3_nt: TGTGCCAGCAGCCCCCAACTAACGAACACCGGGGAGCTGTTTTTT

j_call: TRBJ1-1
cdr3_length: 14
v_call: TRBV2
d_call: .
clone_size: .
cdr3_aa: CASSGLMGGTEAFF
cdr3_nt: TGTGCCAGCAGTGGTCTGATGGGGGGCACTGAAGCTTTCTTT

j_call: TRBJ2-2
cdr3_length: 15
v_call: TRBV18
d_call: .
clone_size: .
cdr3_aa: CASSPASRPAGELFF
cdr3_nt: TGTGCCAGCTCACCAGCCTCGAGGCCCGCCGGGGAGCTGTTTTTT

j_call: TRBJ2-5
cdr3_length: 13
v_call: TRBV27
d_call: .
clone_size: .
cdr3_aa: CASSQRGRETQYF
cdr3_nt: TGTGCCAGCAGTCAAAGGGGGAGAGAGACCCAGTACTTC

j_call: TRBJ1-1
cdr3_length: 14
v_call: TRBV19
d_call: TRBD1
clone_size: .
cdr3_aa: CASRSGGVETEAFF
cdr3_nt: TGTGCCAGTCGTTCAGGGGGCGTCGAAACTGAAGCTTTCTTT

j_call: TRBJ2-3
cdr3_length: 14
v_call: TRBV29-1
d_call: .
clone_size: .
cdr3_aa: CSVVPGLRTDTQYF
cdr3_nt: TGCAGCGTTGTACCGGGACTTCGCACAGATACGCAGTATTTT

j_call: TRBJ2-2
cdr3_length: 14
v_call: TRBV12-5
d_call: .
clone_size: .
cdr3_aa: CASGSVSGAGELFF
cdr3_nt: TGTGCTAGTGGTTCCGTTTCAGGGGCCGGGGAGCTGTTTTTT

j_call: TRBJ2-4
cdr3_length: 16
v_call: TRBV18
d_call: TRBD1
clone_size: once
cdr3_aa: CASSPGQGEAKNIQYF
cdr3_nt: TGTGCCAGCTCACCGGGACAGGGGGAAGCGAAAAACATTCAGTACTTC

j_call: TRBJ2-3
cdr3_length: 15
v_call: TRBV7-9
d_call: .
clone_size: once
cdr3_aa: CASSLGLTSTDTQYF
cdr3_nt: TGTGCCAGCAGTCTAGGACTAACTAGCACAGATACGCAGTATTTT

j_call: TRBJ2-2
cdr3_length: 14
v_call: TRBV29-1
d_call: TRBD1
clone_size: once
cdr3_aa: CSVVETGVTGELFF
cdr3_nt: TGCAGCGTTGTTGAGACAGGGGTCACCGGGGAGCTGTTTTTT

j_call: TRBJ1-2
cdr3_length: 13
v_call: TRBV2
d_call: TRBD1
clone_size: .
cdr3_aa: CASSRTGIYGYTF
cdr3_nt: TGTGCCAGCAGTCGGACAGGGATCTATGGCTACACCTTC

j_call: TRBJ1-3
cdr3_length: 14
v_call: TRBV19
d_call: .
clone_size: .
cdr3_aa: CASRPGVTGNTIYF
cdr3_nt: TGTGCCAGTAGGCCAGGGGTAACTGGAAACACCATATATTTT

j_call: TRBJ1-4
cdr3_length: 16
v_call: TRBV5-6
d_call: .
clone_size: once
cdr3_aa: CASSLWVGGGHEKLFF
cdr3_nt: TGTGCCAGCAGCTTATGGGTAGGTGGAGGCCATGAAAAACTGTTTTTT